These T cell receptor beta chains were read from a single sample in a study of cytomegalovirus exposure and HLA in healthy donors. Profiled with immunoSEQ multiplex PCR; TCRdb holds only in-frame clones, not every one. This sample has some 260,000 clones, with less than 90% found just once. The sample consisted of PBMCs. The receptors here all came from a man aged 18 to 29 in good health and CMV-seropositive. The CDR3 runs from the conserved cysteine through the conserved F or W. A D gene is named only where the DNA matches it firmly. Size is stated for part of the rows, as once, few or many counts, or as a class when the clone is expanded.

>TRBV11-2|.|.|TRBJ2-7
TGTGCCAGCAGCGTACTAGGTCCCTACGAGCAGTACTTC
CASSVLGPYEQYF
>TRBV14|.|few|TRBJ2-7
TGTGCCAGCAGCCAAGGGTTCCGGGACGGACACTACGAGCAGTACTTC
CASSQGFRDGHYEQYF
>TRBV9|.|.|TRBJ1-2
TGTGCCAGCAGCGTAAATAACTATGGCTACACCTTC
CASSVNNYGYTF
>TRBV5-4|.|.|TRBJ1-1
TGTGCCAGCAGCCGTGACAGCTACCTGAACACTGAAGCTTTCTTT
CASSRDSYLNTEAFF
>TRBV10-3|.|.|TRBJ1-1
TGTGCCATCCGGTCCGTTAGCACTGAAGCTTTCTTT
CAIRSVSTEAFF
>TRBV29-1|TRBD1|.|TRBJ2-5
TGCAGCTACAGACAGGGGGCTTTGAGGGAGACCCAGTACTTC
CSYRQGALRETQYF
>TRBV5-4|TRBD1|few|TRBJ1-1
TGTGCCAGCAGCCCTCGGGACAGGGGCACGAACACTGAAGCTTTCTTT
CASSPRDRGTNTEAFF
>TRBV6-5|TRBD1|.|TRBJ1-1
TGTGCCAGCAGTTCGGTGACAGGGATAGGGACTGAAGCTTTCTTT
CASSSVTGIGTEAFF
>TRBV25-1|TRBD1|.|TRBJ1-5
TGTGCCAGCAGTGGACAGGGCTCTTCCCAGCATTTT
CASSGQGSSQHF
>TRBV28|TRBD1|.|TRBJ1-3
TGTGCCAGCAGTTTGGGACAGGTGGGAAACACCATATATTTT
CASSLGQVGNTIYF